These T cell receptor beta chains were read from a single sample in a study of brain metastases from non-small cell lung cancer. The data were produced by immunoSEQ multiplex PCR, yet TCRdb's version contains in-frame clones alone and is incomplete. The repertoire holds about 7,800 clones, about 85% seen once, with about 4.3% in the top ten. Material for sequencing was primary lung tumor tissue. The receptors were sampled from a donor aged 40 or over with non-small cell lung cancer. Both conserved end residues are part of each CDR3. A D gene is named only where the DNA matches it firmly. Clone size is shown for a subset of rows, as once, few, many or a class of expanded clone.

cdr3_nt cdr3_aa j_call v_call clone_size d_call
TGTGCCAGCAGGCAAATGGGCACTGAAGCTTTCTTT CASRQMGTEAFF TRBJ1-1 TRBV7-9 few NA
TGTGCCAGCAGCTTCGGCAGGGCCTCGGGAGGGGCCAACGTCCTGACTTTC CASSFGRASGGANVLTF TRBJ2-6 TRBV7-2 NA NA
TGTGCCAGCAAACCCTCACCCCACAGTGGGTGGGGAGCTTTCTTT CASKPSPHSGWGAFF TRBJ1-1 TRBV7-2 NA NA
TGCGCCAGCAGTCTTTCGCCGGGGGGCCGGGGAAAGCCCCAGCATTTT CASSLSPGGRGKPQHF TRBJ1-5 TRBV4-1 NA NA
TGCGCCAGCAGCCAGCTGGGAACGGGGCTGGCCTCGGTGGATACGCAGTATTTT CASSQLGTGLASVDTQYF TRBJ2-3 TRBV4-3 NA NA
TGTGCCAGCAGCCAAATTACGGGGGGCCTACGCTACACCTTC CASSQITGGLRYTF TRBJ1-2 TRBV14 NA NA
TGTGCCAGCAGCTTACTCGTGGCAGTGATGAACACTGAAGCTTTCTTT CASSLLVAVMNTEAFF TRBJ1-1 TRBV5-6 NA NA
TGTGCCAGCAGCCATCCCGAGGGCGGTGGCACAGATACGCAGTATTTT CASSHPEGGGTDTQYF TRBJ2-3 TRBV4-2 few NA
TGTGCCAGCAGCCTCGGACAGAGCTACGAGCAGTACTTC CASSLGQSYEQYF TRBJ2-7 TRBV11-3 NA NA
TGTGCCTTTGGGACTAGCGGGACTAGCACAGATACGCAGTATTTT CAFGTSGTSTDTQYF TRBJ2-3 TRBV30 few TRBD2
TGTGCCGGGTCGAAGGAAGTTAATGAAAAACTGTTTTTT CAGSKEVNEKLFF TRBJ1-4 TRBV2 NA NA
TGTGCCAGCAGTGATCCCGGCCCAGTTGGCGAGCAGTACTTC CASSDPGPVGEQYF TRBJ2-7 TRBV6-1 NA NA
TGTGCCAGCTCTTGGTGGTCGACGGACGATTACGAGCAGTACTTC CASSWWSTDDYEQYF TRBJ2-7 TRBV18 NA NA
TGTGCCATCATGGGGGACACCATATATTTT CAIMGDTIYF TRBJ1-3 TRBV12-3/TRBV12-4 NA NA
TGTGCCAGCTCACCTCCATCGAGGGCCGGTGAAAAACTGTTTTTT CASSPPSRAGEKLFF TRBJ1-4 TRBV18 NA NA
TGTGCCAGCAGTTACTCGGGCAGATATCAGCCCCAGCATTTT CASSYSGRYQPQHF TRBJ1-5 TRBV6-6 NA NA
TGTGCCAGCAGTTACTTGGGCGGCCACAATGAGCAGTTCTTC CASSYLGGHNEQFF TRBJ2-1 TRBV6-5 once NA
TGTGCCAGCAGCTTAGACGGGGGGGCCCTGTCAGATACGCAGTATTTT CASSLDGGALSDTQYF TRBJ2-3 TRBV7-2 NA TRBD2
TGTGCCAGCAGCCCTCCCGGCCGGGACTCACCCCTCCACTTT CASSPPGRDSPLHF TRBJ1-6 TRBV5-6 NA NA
TGTGCCAGCAGCGTAGAGGCTAGCTGGGACACAGATACGCAGTATTTT CASSVEASWDTDTQYF TRBJ2-3 TRBV9 NA NA
TGTGCCAGCAGCCCTGGCCCCTCAGATACGCAGTATTTT CASSPGPSDTQYF TRBJ2-3 TRBV11-3 NA NA
TGTGCCAGCAGTTTAAGGGGGAATCAGCCCCAGCATTTT CASSLRGNQPQHF TRBJ1-5 TRBV12-3/TRBV12-4 once NA
TGTGCCAGCAGTCAAGGGGGGGGACGGGCCTATGGCTACACCTTC CASSQGGGRAYGYTF TRBJ1-2 TRBV6-2/TRBV6-3 few NA
TGTGCCAGCTCACAGGGACAGCGAACGTATGGCTACACCTTC CASSQGQRTYGYTF TRBJ1-2 TRBV18 NA TRBD1
TGTACCAGCAGCCTACTCCAGGGGGCGGACACTGAAGCTTTCTTT CTSSLLQGADTEAFF TRBJ1-1 TRBV6-6 NA TRBD1
TGCGCCAGCAGCCCTGGCGTGGGGCAGGGCGATGAAAAACTGTTTTTT CASSPGVGQGDEKLFF TRBJ1-4 TRBV5-1 NA NA
TGCACCAGCAGCCGAGGCGGGCCCGGGGAGCTGTTTTTT CTSSRGGPGELFF TRBJ2-2 TRBV5-1 NA NA
TGCGCCAGCACCCGAGGGACAGGGTACGAGCAGTACTTC CASTRGTGYEQYF TRBJ2-7 TRBV5-1 NA TRBD1
TGTGCCAGCAGTTACTCGGGCGGCCACAATGAACAGTTCTTC CASSYSGGHNEQFF TRBJ2-1 TRBV6-5 once NA
TGTGCCAGTAATCCGATCGGAGATGATTTGAACACTGAAGCTTTCTTT CASNPIGDDLNTEAFF TRBJ1-1 TRBV19 NA NA
TGTGCCAGCAGCGTGGGGGGGACACGAGGCGCTAACTATGGCTACACCTTC CASSVGGTRGANYGYTF TRBJ1-2 TRBV9 NA NA
TGTGTCAGCAGCTTGGGTTCCGGGGACCGCTATGGCTACACCTTC CVSSLGSGDRYGYTF TRBJ1-2 TRBV5-6 NA NA
TGTGCCTGGAGTCGGGGGGGGCCAGCCGAGACCCAGTACTTC CAWSRGGPAETQYF TRBJ2-5 TRBV30 NA TRBD2
TGTGCCCTCTCCCGGGGATTTAACTATGGCTACACCTTC CALSRGFNYGYTF TRBJ1-2 TRBV30 once NA
TGCAGCGTTGTAGGGTTCACAGATACGCAGTATTTT CSVVGFTDTQYF TRBJ2-3 TRBV29-1 NA NA
TGTGCCAGCAGCTCCCCAAGTCGGCAAGAGACTCAGTACTTC CASSSPSRQETQYF TRBJ2-5 TRBV7-2 NA NA
TGCGCCAGCAGCCAAGAAGACGTCGGTGGCTACACCTTC CASSQEDVGGYTF TRBJ1-2 TRBV4-1 NA NA
TGCAGCGGATCCATTCCAGCGGGGGGTGGTGAGCAGTTCTTC CSGSIPAGGGEQFF TRBJ2-1 TRBV29-1 NA TRBD2
TGTGCCAGCTCCTGGACGGAGTATAATTCACCCCTCCACTTT CASSWTEYNSPLHF TRBJ1-6 TRBV18 NA NA
TGTGCCATCAGTGACGGAGGAAACACCATATATTTT CAISDGGNTIYF TRBJ1-3 TRBV10-3 NA NA
TGCGCCAGCAGCTTGGGGACAGATATCTACAATGAGCAGTTCTTC CASSLGTDIYNEQFF TRBJ2-1 TRBV5-1 NA NA